This record covers a single T cell receptor (beta chain). Its specific antigen is unknown. Base quality data are lacking; no much larger clone is found one base away. The V and J ends are trimmed by 3 bases and 0 bases, leaving 8 bases between them. The germline V gene specifies SGDLS as CDR1 and YYNGEE as CDR2. The CDR3 sequence holds 14 residues, the cysteine and phenylalanine included. Of all the DNA, just the CDR3 is kept, 42 bases in frame from base 1. The library was obtained by PCR. Data came from an Illumina HiSeq 2500. Molecular barcoding was employed in the preparation of TCR libraries, with unique molecular identifiers being used to normalize TCRbeta repertoire quantification. TCRdb trimmed the raw reads at Q25, called clones with MiXCR and kept productive beta chains. Identical CDR3 proteins give one entry, which carries the most common genes and DNA. The sample table holds roughly 500,000 distinct CDR3 sequences, of which about 30% were seen once. About 2.3% of the sample rests with the top ten.

This entry is derived from a study of T-cell reconstitution after alpha-beta-depleted transplantation in children (dated by TCRdb to the mid-2010s). In the study overall: The study quantitatively tracked T-cell immune reconstitution after TCRalphabeta/CD19-depleted allogeneic hematopoietic cell transplantation in children using TCR repertoire profiling.

The chain is made from TRBV9 and TRBJ2-3, with TRBD1 as a weak D call on 5 bases. This sample comprised PBMCs from the stem cell graft donor, obtained from the stem cell graft. The receptor was derived from a human donor who donated a stem cell graft to a child with aplastic anemia. The nucleotides read TGTGCCAGCAGCGGGGGCCGGAGCACAGATACGCAGTATTTT. Translation gives CASSGGRSTDTQYF.